This T cell receptor beta chain originates from a study of blood T cell repertoires in COVID-19. The study drew participants aged roughly 18 to 95 years from about two dozen US areas. Cohort allocation depended upon clinical history that participants reported. The V end lost 6 bases, the J end lost 2 bases, and 16 bases lay between the germline ends. CDR1 and CDR2 from the germline V gene are KGHSH and LQKENI. The CDR3 contains 16 residues. Authors' data handling: Counts of nucleated cells, estimated from reference gene primer amplification, were obtained. The table came from immunoSEQ multiplex PCR; TCRdb's copy has only in-frame clones and leaves some out. V, J and clone size derive from that table, while D and trimming were established from the DNA sequence. This sample has some 220,000 clones, with just under 85% found just once.

This chain links TRBV18 with TRBJ2-2; TRBD2 is a possible D gene (6 bases). Sample: PBMCs or T cells enriched from blood (not recorded which). The TCR was taken from a woman aged 40 to 55 with acute COVID-19. Written as DNA, the CDR3 is TGTGCCAGCTCCCCCGGGGGTAGCGGAAACACCGGGGAGCTGTTTTTT. Protein: CASSPGGSGNTGELFF.